The T cell receptor beta chain described here comes from a study of beta chain features in type 1 diabetes. Regarding the study as a whole: Among patients with Type 1 diabetes, TCRB CDR3s were moderately but significantly shorter in every one of the four CD4+ subsets. Because the template was cDNA, high-expressing cells might be over-represented. Reduced insertions and increased deletions marked VDJ junctions in type 1 diabetes patients.

What was sequenced were expressed TCRB transcripts, since all of the isolated RNA had been reverse transcribed. The average output of naive, central memory and regulatory T cell samples was several million reads. TCRdb's copy holds only in-frame clones and misses some; the assay was immunoSEQ multiplex PCR. The repertoire holds over 150,000 clones, with 8% to 8.5% as singletons. On this clone itself: Its target is not known.

Purities in excess of 95% were seen in all sorted populations. This CDR3 is 13 amino acids long. Germline-derived CDR1 and CDR2 are SGDLS and YYNGEE. Trimming took off 0 bases at V and 5 bases at J, with 9 bases between the two ends. The receptor's source is a woman younger than 30 with type 1 diabetes. V usage is TRBV9 and J usage is TRBJ2-7; D perhaps matches TRBD1 (6 bases). Sequenced: central memory CD4+ T cells from blood. The CDR3 loop reads CASSVARDNEQYF. The CDR3 DNA reads as TGTGCCAGCAGCGTAGCCAGGGACAACGAGCAGTACTTC. The complete variable domain, with remaining parts taken from reference TRBV9 and TRBJ2-7, reads DSGVTQTPKHLITATGQRVTLRCSPRSGDLSVYWYQQSLDQGLQFLIQYYNGEERAKGNILERFSAQQFPDLHSELNLSSLELGDSALYFCASSVARDNEQYFGPGTRLTVT.